This T cell receptor (beta chain) was captured in a study of Ad26.COV2.S vaccination and SARS-CoV-2 variants. The sample's treatment: roughly 20 received Ad26.COV2.S at low or high dose, single or two shots; a few received placebo; per-sample allocation not given. Collection of the samples took place on day 63 after the first injection of vaccine or placebo. Measured with immunoSEQ multiplex PCR; TCRdb has only the in-frame clones, and not every one. The sample lists a few hundred thousand clones, about 83% occurring once. Germline CDR1 reads SQVTM; CDR2 reads ANQGSEA. V lost 3 bases, J lost 1 base, and 9 bases lay in between. The CDR3 length is 13 residues.

The input for sequencing was peripheral blood, taken in a trial of Ad26.COV2.S vaccine versus placebo. The chain joins TRBV29-1 to TRBJ1-1; D ambiguous. The clonotype was recovered from a person aged 18-65 years who received the Ad26.COV2.S COVID-19 vaccine or a placebo. The CDR3 sequence: CSVDVGANTEAFF. The CDR3 DNA is TGCAGCGTTGATGTGGGCGCGAACACTGAAGCTTTCTTT.